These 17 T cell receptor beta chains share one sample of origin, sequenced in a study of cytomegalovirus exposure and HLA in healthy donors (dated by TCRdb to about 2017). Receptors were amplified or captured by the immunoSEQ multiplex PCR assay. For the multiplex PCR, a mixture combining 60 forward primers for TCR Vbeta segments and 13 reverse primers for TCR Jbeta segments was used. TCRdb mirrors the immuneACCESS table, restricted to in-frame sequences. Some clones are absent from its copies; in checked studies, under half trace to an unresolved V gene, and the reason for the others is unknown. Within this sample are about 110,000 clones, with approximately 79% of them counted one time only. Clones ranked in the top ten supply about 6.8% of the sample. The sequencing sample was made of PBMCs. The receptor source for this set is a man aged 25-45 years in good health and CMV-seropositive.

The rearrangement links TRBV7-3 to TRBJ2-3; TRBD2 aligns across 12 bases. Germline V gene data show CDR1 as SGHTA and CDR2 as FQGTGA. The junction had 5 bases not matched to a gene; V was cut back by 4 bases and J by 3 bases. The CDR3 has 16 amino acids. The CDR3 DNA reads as TGTGCCAGCAGCTCCCTAGCGGGGGGGCAAACAGATACGCAGTATTTT. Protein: CASSSLAGGQTDTQYF. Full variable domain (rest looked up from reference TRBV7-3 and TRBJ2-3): GAGVSQTPSNKVTEKGKYVELRCDPISGHTALYWYRQSLGQGPEFLIYFQGTGAADDSGLPNDRFFAVRPEGSVSTLKIQRTERGDSAVYLCASSSLAGGQTDTQYFGPGTRLTVL.

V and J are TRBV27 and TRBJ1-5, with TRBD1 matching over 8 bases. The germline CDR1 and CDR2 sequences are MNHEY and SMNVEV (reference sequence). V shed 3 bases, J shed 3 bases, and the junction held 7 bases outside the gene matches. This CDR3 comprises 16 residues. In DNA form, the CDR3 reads TGTGCCAGCAGTTTTACTAGGACAGGGACCAATCAGCCCCAGCATTTT. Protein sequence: CASSFTRTGTNQPQHF.

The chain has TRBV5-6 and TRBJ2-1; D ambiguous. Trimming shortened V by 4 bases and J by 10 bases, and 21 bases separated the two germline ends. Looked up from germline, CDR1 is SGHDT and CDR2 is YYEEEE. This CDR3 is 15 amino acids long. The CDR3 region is CASSQPPGRLFEQFF. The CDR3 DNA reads TGTGCCAGCAGCCAACCCCCGGGTAGGTTATTCGAGCAGTTCTTC.

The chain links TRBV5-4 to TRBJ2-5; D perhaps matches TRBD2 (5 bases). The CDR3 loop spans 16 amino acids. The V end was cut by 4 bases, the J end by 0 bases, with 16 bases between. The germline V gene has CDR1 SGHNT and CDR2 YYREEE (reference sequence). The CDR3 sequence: CASSLPGAGDQETQYF. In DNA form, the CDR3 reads TGTGCCAGCAGCCTCCCGGGCGCGGGCGACCAAGAGACCCAGTACTTC.

The CDR3 region is CASSLGSGVRGELFF. The CDR3 DNA follows: TGTGCCAGCAGCTTAGGGTCGGGGGTCCGAGGGGAGCTGTTTTTT. This chain joins TRBV7-2 and TRBJ2-2, with D possibly TRBD2 on 6 matching bases. V was trimmed by 1 base and J by 8 bases, leaving 14 bases between them. Looked up from germline, CDR1 is SGHTA and CDR2 is FQGNSA. This CDR3 is built from 15 residues. Complete variable domain (other parts from reference TRBV7-2 and TRBJ2-2): GAGVSQSPSNKVTEKGKDVELRCDPISGHTALYWYRQSLGQGLEFLIYFQGNSAPDKSGLPSDRFSAERTGGSVSTLTIQRTQQEDSAVYLCASSLGSGVRGELFFGEGSRLTVL.

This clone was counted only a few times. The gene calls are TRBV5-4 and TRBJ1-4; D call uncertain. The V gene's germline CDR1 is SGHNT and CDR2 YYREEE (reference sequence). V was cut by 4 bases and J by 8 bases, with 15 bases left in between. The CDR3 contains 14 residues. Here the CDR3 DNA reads TGTGCCAGCAGCAACTTGGACGGGAAAGAAAAACTGTTTTTT. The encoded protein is CASSNLDGKEKLFF.

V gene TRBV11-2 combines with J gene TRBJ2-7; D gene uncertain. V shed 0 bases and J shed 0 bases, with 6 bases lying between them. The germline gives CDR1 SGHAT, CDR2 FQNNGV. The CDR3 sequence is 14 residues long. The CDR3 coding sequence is TGTGCCAGCAGCTTAGATCCCAGCTCCTACGAGCAGTACTTC. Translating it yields CASSLDPSSYEQYF.

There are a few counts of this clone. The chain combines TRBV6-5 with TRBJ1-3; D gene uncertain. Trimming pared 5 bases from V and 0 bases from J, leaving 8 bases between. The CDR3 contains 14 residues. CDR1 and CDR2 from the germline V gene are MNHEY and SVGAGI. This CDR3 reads CASSEADSGNTIYF. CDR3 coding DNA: TGTGCCAGCAGTGAGGCGGACTCTGGAAACACCATATATTTT.

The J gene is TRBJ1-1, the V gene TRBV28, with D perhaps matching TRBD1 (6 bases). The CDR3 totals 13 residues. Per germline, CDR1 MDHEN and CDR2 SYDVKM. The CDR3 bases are TGTGTGGTGGGGGGGCAATGGGGCACTGAAGCTTTCTTT. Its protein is CVVGGQWGTEAFF.

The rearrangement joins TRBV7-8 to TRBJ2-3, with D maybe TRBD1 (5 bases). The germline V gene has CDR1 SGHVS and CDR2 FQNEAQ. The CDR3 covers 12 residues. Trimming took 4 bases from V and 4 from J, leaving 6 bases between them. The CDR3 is CASSWGADTQYF. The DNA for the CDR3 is TGTGCCAGCAGCTGGGGCGCAGATACGCAGTATTTT.

Here the CDR3 reads CASSLGLAGGSYEQYF. CDR3 DNA: TGTGCCAGCAGCTTAGGACTAGCGGGGGGATCCTACGAGCAGTACTTC. The chain is built from TRBV5-5 and TRBJ2-7; 14 bases fit TRBD2. V was pared by 2 bases and J by 1 base, with 2 bases of the junction left unmatched. Germline lookup yields CDR1 SGHKS and CDR2 YYEKEE (reference sequence). The CDR3 contains 16 residues.

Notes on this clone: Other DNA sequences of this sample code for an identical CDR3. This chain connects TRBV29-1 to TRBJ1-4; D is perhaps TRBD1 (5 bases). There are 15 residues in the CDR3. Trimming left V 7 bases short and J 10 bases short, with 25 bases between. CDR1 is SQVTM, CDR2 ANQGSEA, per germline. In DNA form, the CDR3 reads TGCAGCGCCATCCTCAGGGAGGAGGGAGTTGGAAAACTGTTTTTT. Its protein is CSAILREEGVGKLFF.

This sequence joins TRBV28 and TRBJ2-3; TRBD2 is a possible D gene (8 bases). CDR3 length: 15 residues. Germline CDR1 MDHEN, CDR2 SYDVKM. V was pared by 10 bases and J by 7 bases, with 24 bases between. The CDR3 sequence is CATRGASGGINTQYF. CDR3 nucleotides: TGTGCCACCAGGGGGGCCAGCGGGGGAATTAATACGCAGTATTTT.

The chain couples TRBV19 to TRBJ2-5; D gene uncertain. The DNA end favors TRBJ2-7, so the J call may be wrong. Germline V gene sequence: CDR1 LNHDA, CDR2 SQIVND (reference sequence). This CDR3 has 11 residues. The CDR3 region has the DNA TGTGCGGCGGCCTCCTCCTACGAGCAGTACTTC. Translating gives CAAASSYEQYF.

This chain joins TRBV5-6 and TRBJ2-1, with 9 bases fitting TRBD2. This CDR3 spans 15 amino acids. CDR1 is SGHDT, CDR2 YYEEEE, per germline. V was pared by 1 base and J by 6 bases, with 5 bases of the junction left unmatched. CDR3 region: CASSLIAGEFNEQFF. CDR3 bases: TGTGCCAGCAGCTTGATAGCGGGGGAATTCAATGAGCAGTTCTTC.

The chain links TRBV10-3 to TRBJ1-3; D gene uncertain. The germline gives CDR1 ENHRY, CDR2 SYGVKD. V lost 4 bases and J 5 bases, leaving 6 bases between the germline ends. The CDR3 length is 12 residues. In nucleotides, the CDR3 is TGTGCCATCAGTGCGGAGCGAAACACCATATATTTT. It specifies CAISAERNTIYF.

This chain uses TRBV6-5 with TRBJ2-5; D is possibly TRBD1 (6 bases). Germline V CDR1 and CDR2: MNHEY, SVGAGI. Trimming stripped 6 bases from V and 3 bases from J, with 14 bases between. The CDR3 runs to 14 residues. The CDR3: CASRSRQAEETQYF. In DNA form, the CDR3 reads TGTGCCAGCAGGAGCCGACAGGCTGAAGAGACCCAGTACTTC.